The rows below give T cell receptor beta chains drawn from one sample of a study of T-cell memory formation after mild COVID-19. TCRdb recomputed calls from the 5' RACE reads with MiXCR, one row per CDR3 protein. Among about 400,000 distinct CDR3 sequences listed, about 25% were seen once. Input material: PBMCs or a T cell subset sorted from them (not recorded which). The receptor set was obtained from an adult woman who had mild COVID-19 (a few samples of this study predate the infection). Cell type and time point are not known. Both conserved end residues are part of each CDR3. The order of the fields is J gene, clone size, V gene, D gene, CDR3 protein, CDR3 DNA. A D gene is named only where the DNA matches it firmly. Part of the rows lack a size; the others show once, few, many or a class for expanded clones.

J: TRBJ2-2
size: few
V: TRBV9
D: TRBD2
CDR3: CASSVAAGDTGELFF
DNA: TGTGCCAGCAGCGTAGCGGCGGGAGACACCGGGGAGCTGTTTTTT

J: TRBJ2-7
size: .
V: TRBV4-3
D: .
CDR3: CASSLRDNPYEQYF
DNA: TGCGCCAGCAGCCTACGGGACAACCCCTACGAGCAGTACTTC

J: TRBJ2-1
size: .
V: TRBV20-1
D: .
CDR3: CSARTAANEQFF
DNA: TGCAGTGCTAGGACCGCGGCCAATGAGCAGTTCTTC

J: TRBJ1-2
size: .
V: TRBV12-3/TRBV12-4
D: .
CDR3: CASSQGEGYGYTF
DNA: TGTGCCAGCAGCCAAGGGGAGGGCTATGGCTACACCTTC

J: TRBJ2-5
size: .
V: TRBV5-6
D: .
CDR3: CASSLSLFRQETQYF
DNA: TGTGCCAGCAGCTTGAGTCTCTTTCGGCAAGAGACCCAGTACTTC

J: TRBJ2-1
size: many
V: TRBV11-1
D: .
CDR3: CASSVDSMQQFF
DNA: TGTGCCAGCAGCGTCGACTCGATGCAGCAGTTCTTC

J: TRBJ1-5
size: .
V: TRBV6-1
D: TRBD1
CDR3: CASTGQGISQPQHF
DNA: TGTGCCAGCACCGGACAGGGAATCAGTCAGCCCCAGCATTTT

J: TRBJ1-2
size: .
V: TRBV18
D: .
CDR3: CASSPPKGGGYTF
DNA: TGTGCCAGCTCACCACCAAAGGGCGGTGGCTACACCTTC

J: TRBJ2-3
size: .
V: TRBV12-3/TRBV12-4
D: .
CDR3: CASSVRGPVNTQYF
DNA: TGTGCCAGCAGCGTGCGGGGGCCAGTAAATACGCAGTATTTT

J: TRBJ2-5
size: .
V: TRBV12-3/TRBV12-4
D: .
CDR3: CASSPSIGGGETQYF
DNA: TGTGCCAGCAGTCCTAGTATCGGAGGAGGAGAGACCCAGTACTTC

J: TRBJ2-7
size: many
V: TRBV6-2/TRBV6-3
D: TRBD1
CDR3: CASTVDGTGSYEQYF
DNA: TGTGCCAGCACCGTAGATGGGACAGGCTCCTACGAGCAGTACTTC

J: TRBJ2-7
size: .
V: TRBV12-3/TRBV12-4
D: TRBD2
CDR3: CASSSSGSSLGEQYF
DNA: TGTGCCAGCAGCTCTAGCGGGAGCTCCCTAGGCGAGCAGTACTTC

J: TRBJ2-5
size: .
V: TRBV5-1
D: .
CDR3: CASSLAAGSGETQYF
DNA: TGCGCCAGCAGCTTGGCGGCGGGCTCCGGGGAGACCCAGTACTTC

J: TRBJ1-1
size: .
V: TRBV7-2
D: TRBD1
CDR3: CASSLVRRQGLDEAFF
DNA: TGTGCCAGCAGCTTAGTTAGGAGACAGGGTTTGGATGAAGCTTTCTTT

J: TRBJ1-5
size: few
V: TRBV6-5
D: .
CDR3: CASSRTENQPQHF
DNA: TGTGCCAGCAGCAGGACAGAAAATCAGCCCCAGCATTTT

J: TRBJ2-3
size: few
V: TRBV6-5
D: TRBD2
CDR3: CASSQTRPGGPDTQYF
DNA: TGTGCCAGCAGTCAGACTCGCCCGGGAGGGCCAGATACGCAGTATTTT

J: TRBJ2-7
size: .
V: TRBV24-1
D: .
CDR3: CATSDWDTYEQYF
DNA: TGTGCCACCAGTGATTGGGACACCTACGAGCAGTACTTC

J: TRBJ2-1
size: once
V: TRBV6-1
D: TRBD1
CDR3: CASSRQGDSYNEQFF
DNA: TGTGCCAGCAGTCGACAGGGGGACTCCTACAATGAGCAGTTCTTC

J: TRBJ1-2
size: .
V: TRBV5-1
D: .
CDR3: CASSLEPDGYGYTF
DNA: TGCGCCAGCAGCTTGGAGCCAGATGGCTATGGCTACACCTTC

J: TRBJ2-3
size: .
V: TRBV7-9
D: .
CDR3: CASSLARMGETDTQYF
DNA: TGTGCCAGCAGCTTAGCGAGAATGGGGGAGACAGATACGCAGTATTTT

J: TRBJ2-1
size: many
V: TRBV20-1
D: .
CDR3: CSARGGTYNEQFF
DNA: TGCAGTGCTAGAGGCGGGACTTACAATGAGCAGTTCTTC

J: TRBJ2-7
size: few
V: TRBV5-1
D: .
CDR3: CASSPGAYGGYEQYF
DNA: TGCGCCAGCAGCCCCGGTGCGTACGGGGGCTACGAGCAGTACTTC

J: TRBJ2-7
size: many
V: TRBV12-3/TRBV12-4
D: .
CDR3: CASSLYGVGYEQYF
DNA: TGTGCCAGCAGTTTGTACGGGGTTGGCTACGAGCAGTACTTC

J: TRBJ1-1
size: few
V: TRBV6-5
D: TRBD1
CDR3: CASSYVGRGPGEAFF
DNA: TGTGCCAGCAGTTACGTCGGCAGGGGGCCGGGGGAAGCTTTCTTT

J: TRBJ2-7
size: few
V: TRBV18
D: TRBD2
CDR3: CASSPVLTSGASYEQYF
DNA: TGTGCCAGCTCACCGGTTTTGACTAGCGGGGCCTCCTACGAGCAGTACTTC

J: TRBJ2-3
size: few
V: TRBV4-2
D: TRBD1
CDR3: CASSQRPPGGTGGTDTQYF
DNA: TGTGCCAGCAGCCAACGACCCCCGGGGGGGACAGGGGGCACAGATACGCAGTATTTT

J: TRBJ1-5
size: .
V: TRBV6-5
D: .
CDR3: CASSPIGGSNQPQHF
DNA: TGTGCCAGCAGTCCCATCGGAGGCAGCAATCAGCCCCAGCATTTT

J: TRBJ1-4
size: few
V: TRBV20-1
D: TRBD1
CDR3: CSAWTGYEKLFF
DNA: TGCAGTGCCTGGACAGGGTATGAAAAACTGTTTTTT

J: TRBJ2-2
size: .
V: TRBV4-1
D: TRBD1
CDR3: CASSGPGQGPGELFF
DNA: TGCGCCAGCAGCGGGCCGGGACAGGGGCCCGGGGAGCTGTTTTTT

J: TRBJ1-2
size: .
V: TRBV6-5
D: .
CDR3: CASSSGTPYGYTF
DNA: TGTGCCAGCAGTTCCGGGACACCCTATGGCTACACCTTC

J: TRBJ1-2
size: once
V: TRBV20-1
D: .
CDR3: CSAHPYGYTF
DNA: TGCAGTGCCCACCCTTACGGCTACACCTTC

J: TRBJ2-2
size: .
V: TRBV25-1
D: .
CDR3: CASTASGELFF
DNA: TGTGCCAGTACAGCATCCGGGGAGCTGTTTTTT

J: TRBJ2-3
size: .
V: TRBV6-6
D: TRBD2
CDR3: CASSISGGAVDTQYF
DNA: TGTGCCAGCAGTATCAGCGGGGGGGCCGTAGATACGCAGTATTTT

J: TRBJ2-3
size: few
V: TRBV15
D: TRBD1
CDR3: CATSPAPGTGVSTDTQYF
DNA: TGTGCCACCAGCCCCGCCCCCGGGACAGGGGTTAGCACAGATACGCAGTATTTT

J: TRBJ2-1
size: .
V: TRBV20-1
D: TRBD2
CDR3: CSARDSGGHNEQFF
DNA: TGCAGTGCTAGAGACAGCGGGGGCCATAATGAGCAGTTCTTC

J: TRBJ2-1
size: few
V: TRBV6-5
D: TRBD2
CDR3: CASSDGLAPYNEQFF
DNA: TGTGCCAGCAGTGACGGACTAGCGCCATACAATGAGCAGTTCTTC

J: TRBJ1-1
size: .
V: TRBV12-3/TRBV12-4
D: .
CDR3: CASSTPGRLNTEAFF
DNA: TGTGCCAGCAGTACACCGGGACGGCTGAACACTGAAGCTTTCTTT

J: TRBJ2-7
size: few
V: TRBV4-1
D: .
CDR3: CASSQDGETLYEQYF
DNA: TGCGCCAGCAGCCAAGATGGTGAGACACTCTACGAGCAGTACTTC

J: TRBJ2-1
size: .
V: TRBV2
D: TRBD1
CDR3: CASSERTGTYNEQFF
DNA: TGTGCCAGCAGTGAGAGGACAGGGACCTACAATGAGCAGTTCTTC

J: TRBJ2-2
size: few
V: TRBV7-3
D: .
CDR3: CASSPGRLANTGELFF
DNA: TGTGCCAGCAGCCCGGGCCGGCTAGCGAACACCGGGGAGCTGTTTTTT

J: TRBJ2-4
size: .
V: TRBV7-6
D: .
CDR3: CASSPEIGLNIQYF
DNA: TGTGCCAGCAGCCCCGAGATCGGGCTAAACATTCAGTACTTC

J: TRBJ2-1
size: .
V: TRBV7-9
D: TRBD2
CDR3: CASKGLAVDNEQFF
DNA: TGTGCCTCCAAGGGACTAGCGGTAGACAATGAGCAGTTCTTC

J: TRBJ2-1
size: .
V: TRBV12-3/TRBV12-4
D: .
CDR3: CASGGGAISYNEQFF
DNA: TGTGCCAGCGGGGGGGGGGCTATCTCCTACAATGAGCAGTTCTTC

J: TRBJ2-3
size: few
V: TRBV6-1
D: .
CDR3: CASSEPTSYTDTQYF
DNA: TGTGCCAGCAGTGAACCGACTAGTTACACAGATACGCAGTATTTT

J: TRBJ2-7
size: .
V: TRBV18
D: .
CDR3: CASSPVRTYEQYF
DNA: TGTGCCAGCTCACCGGTCCGAACCTACGAGCAGTACTTC

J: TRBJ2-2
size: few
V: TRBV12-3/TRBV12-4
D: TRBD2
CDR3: CASTPGGVGTGELFF
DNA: TGTGCCAGCACCCCTGGGGGGGTTGGAACCGGGGAGCTGTTTTTT

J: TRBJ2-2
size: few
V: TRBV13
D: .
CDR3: CASSSRGGPNTGELFF
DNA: TGTGCCAGCAGCTCGAGGGGGGGACCGAACACCGGGGAGCTGTTTTTT

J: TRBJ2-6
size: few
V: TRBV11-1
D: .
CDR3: CASSHTLSGANVLTF
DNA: TGTGCCAGCAGTCACACCCTCTCTGGGGCCAACGTCCTGACTTTC

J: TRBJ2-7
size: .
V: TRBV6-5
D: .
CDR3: CASSYSRQPYEQYF
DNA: TGTGCCAGCAGTTACTCCCGACAGCCCTACGAGCAGTACTTC

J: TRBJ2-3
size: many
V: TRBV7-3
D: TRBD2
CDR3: CASSLTFSGGGSTDTQYF
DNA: TGTGCCAGCAGCTTAACGTTCAGCGGGGGTGGGAGCACAGATACGCAGTATTTT

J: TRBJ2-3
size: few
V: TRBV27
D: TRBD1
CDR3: CASSSIPGQGISGTDTQYF
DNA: TGTGCCAGCAGTTCTATCCCGGGACAGGGGATCTCTGGCACAGATACGCAGTATTTT

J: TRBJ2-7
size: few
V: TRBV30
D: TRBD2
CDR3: CAWSVRSGNEQYF
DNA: TGTGCCTGGAGTGTACGTAGCGGGAACGAGCAGTACTTC

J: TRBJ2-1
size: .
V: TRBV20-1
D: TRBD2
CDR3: CSAYSGGAGYNEQFF
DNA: TGCAGTGCATATAGCGGGGGGGCCGGTTACAATGAGCAGTTCTTC

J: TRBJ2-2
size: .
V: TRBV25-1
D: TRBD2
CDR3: CASRGVFSGRSTGELFF
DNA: TGTGCCAGCAGGGGGGTTTTTAGCGGGAGGTCAACCGGGGAGCTGTTTTTT

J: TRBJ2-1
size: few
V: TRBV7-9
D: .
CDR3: CASSLGSSVPYNEQFF
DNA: TGTGCCAGCAGCTTAGGATCGTCAGTCCCCTACAATGAGCAGTTCTTC